What follows are 4 T cell receptor beta chains derived from one specimen sequenced in a study of technical replicates of blood from a handful of donors. Repertoires were generated with immunoSEQ multiplex PCR, while TCRdb's copy carries only in-frame clones and drops some. The table includes 45,000 to 55,000 clones, about 95% detected once. Sequenced input: T cells isolated from PBMCs. These receptor sequences come from a human donor in good health.

CDR3 region: CASSSSNYGYTF. CDR3 DNA sequence: TGTGCCAGCAGCTCCAGTAACTATGGCTACACCTTC. The chain employs TRBV13 and TRBJ1-2; no clear D. The V end was cut by 4 bases, the J end by 1 base, with 4 bases between. CDR1 and CDR2 from the germline V gene are PRHDT and FYEKMQ (reference sequence). This CDR3 has 12 amino acids. Variable domain in full (rest from reference TRBV13 and TRBJ1-2): AAGVIQSPRHLIKEKRETATLKCYPIPRHDTVYWYQQGPGQDPQFLISFYEKMQSDKGSIPDRFSAQQFSDYHSELNMSSLELGDSALYFCASSSSNYGYTFGSGTRLTVV.

The chain joins TRBV7-8 to TRBJ2-5; a possible D gene is TRBD2 (6 bases). Germline CDR1 reads SGHVS; CDR2 reads FQNEAQ. The CDR3 is made up of 16 amino acids. V dropped 6 bases and J dropped 4 bases, with 21 bases sitting between them. CDR3 DNA sequence: TGTGCCAGCAGACGAAAACTAGCCGGTGCCACAGAGACCCAGTACTTC. The encoded protein is CASRRKLAGATETQYF.

The rearrangement joins TRBV7-9 to TRBJ1-2; TRBD1 might be the D (6 bases). The germline V gene encodes CDR1 SEHNR and CDR2 FQNEAQ (reference sequence). CDR3 length: 14 amino acids. Trimming left V 4 bases short and J 5 bases short, with 14 bases between. CDR3 amino acids: CASSSAGEGYGYTF. The CDR3 DNA follows: TGTGCCAGCAGCTCTGCAGGGGAAGGGTATGGCTACACCTTC.

This clone was observed a single time. The rearrangement joins TRBV10-1 to TRBJ2-5, with TRBD2 identical over 9 bases. V lost 4 bases, J lost 1 base, and 4 bases stayed unmatched. Germline V gene sequence: CDR1 WNHNN, CDR2 SYGVQD (reference sequence). The CDR3 spans 15 residues. CDR3 in DNA: TGCGCCAGCAGTGGCTCGACTAGCGGCCAAGAGACCCAGTACTTC. It translates to CASSGSTSGQETQYF.